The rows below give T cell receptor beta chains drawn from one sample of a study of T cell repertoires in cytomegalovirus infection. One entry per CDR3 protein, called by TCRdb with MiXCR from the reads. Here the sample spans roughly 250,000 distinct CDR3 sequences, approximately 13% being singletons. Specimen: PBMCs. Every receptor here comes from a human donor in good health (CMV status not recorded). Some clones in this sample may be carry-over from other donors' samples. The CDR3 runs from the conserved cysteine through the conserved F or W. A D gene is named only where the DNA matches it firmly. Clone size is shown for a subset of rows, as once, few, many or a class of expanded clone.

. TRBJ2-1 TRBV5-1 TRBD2 TGCGCCAGCAGCTTAGCCGGGACTAGCGGGAGTCGGTACAATGAGCAGTTCTTC CASSLAGTSGSRYNEQFF
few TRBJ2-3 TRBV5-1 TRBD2 TGCGCCAGCAGCTTGGGGACTAGCGCCTTCACAGATACGCAGTATTTT CASSLGTSAFTDTQYF
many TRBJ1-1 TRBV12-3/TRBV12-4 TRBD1 TGTGCCAGCAGTTTAACGACAGGGGGCTTTACTGAAGCTTTCTTT CASSLTTGGFTEAFF
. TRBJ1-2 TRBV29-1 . TGCAGCGTTGAAGAATACCCTAACTATGGCTACACCTTC CSVEEYPNYGYTF
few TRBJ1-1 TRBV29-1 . TGCAGCGTTCCAAATACCGGGGCTGTGAACACTGAAGCTTTCTTT CSVPNTGAVNTEAFF
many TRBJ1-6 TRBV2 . TGTGCCAGCAGTGAACTAGAAAATAATTCACCCCTCCACTTT CASSELENNSPLHF
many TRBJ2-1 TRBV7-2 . TGTGCCAGCAGCTTTTCGACGAAGAATGAGCAGTTCTTC CASSFSTKNEQFF
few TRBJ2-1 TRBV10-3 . TGTGCCATCAGCGGAGCGGGCCCGAGGGTAGATGAGCAGTTCTTC CAISGAGPRVDEQFF
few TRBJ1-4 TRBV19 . TGTGCCAGTAGTAAATTACAGGGCCCTAATGAAAAACTGTTTTTT CASSKLQGPNEKLFF
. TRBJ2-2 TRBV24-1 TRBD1 TGTGCCACCAGTGATCCGGGACAGGAATCCACCGGGGAGCTGTTTTTT CATSDPGQESTGELFF
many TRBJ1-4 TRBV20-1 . TGCAGTGCTAGGGACAGCCGGGAAGAAAAACTGTTTTTT CSARDSREEKLFF
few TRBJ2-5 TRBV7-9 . TGTGCCAGCAGCGTATCCCAAGAGACCCAGTACTTC CASSVSQETQYF
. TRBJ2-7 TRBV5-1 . TGCGCCAGCAGCTTGTCAGGAGGGAACGAGCAGTACTTC CASSLSGGNEQYF
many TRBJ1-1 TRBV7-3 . TGTGCCAGCAGCCCAAATACAGGGATAGCTGAAGCTTTCTTT CASSPNTGIAEAFF
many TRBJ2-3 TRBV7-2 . TGTGCCAGCAGCCTCTCCGGGACCACTAGCACAGATACGCAGTATTTT CASSLSGTTSTDTQYF
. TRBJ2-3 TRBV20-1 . TGCAGTGCTCCCTCAGGGGGGGGGACATTGGATACGCAGTATTTT CSAPSGGGTLDTQYF
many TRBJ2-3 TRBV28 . TGTGCCAGCAGCCCGGGACTCACAGATACGCAGTATTTT CASSPGLTDTQYF
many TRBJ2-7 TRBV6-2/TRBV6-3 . TGTGCCAGCTCCCCCGGGACAACACCCTCCGAGCAGTACTTC CASSPGTTPSEQYF
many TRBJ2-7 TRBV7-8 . TGTGCCAGCAGCTTAGAAAGGGGTGGCTACGAGCAGTACTTC CASSLERGGYEQYF
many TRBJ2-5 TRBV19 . TGTGCCAGTAGTATAGCTCCAGAACATGGGGCCCAGTACTTC CASSIAPEHGAQYF
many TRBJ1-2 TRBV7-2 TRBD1 TGTGCCAGCAGCCCCCGGACAGGGGGCGCACAAAACTATGGCTACACCTTC CASSPRTGGAQNYGYTF
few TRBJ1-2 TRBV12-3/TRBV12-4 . TGTGCCAGCAGCCCCGGACAGCCCGCCGGCACCTTC CASSPGQPAGTF
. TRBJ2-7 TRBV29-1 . TGCAGCGTTGTCGCCTCTTACGAGCAGTACTTC CSVVASYEQYF
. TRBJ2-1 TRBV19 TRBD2 TGTGCCAGTAGTCATAGAAGAGGGACTACTTACAATGAGCAGTTCTTC CASSHRRGTTYNEQFF
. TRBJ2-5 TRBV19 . TGTGCCAGCATGAAGACCCAGTACTTC CASMKTQYF
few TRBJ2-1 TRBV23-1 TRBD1 TGCGCCAGCAGTCAAGTCCCGGGACAGGGGGCGAGACACAATGAGCAGTTCTTC CASSQVPGQGARHNEQFF
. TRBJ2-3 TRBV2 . TGTGCCAGCAGTGAAGGGGATACGCAGTATTTT CASSEGDTQYF
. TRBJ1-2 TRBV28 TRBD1 TGTGCCAGCAGCCGCGGGACAGCTTATGGCTACACCTTC CASSRGTAYGYTF